This TCR beta chain comes out of a study of shared clonotypes between healthy human individuals. Overall study: CD4 naive and memory got three plates each, CD8 naive two, CD8 memory one. Study-wide results and limits: Genetic and exposure-history diversity was limited by the small donor number.

In the case of this clone: Its cognate antigen is unknown.

Under the authors' procedure: Filtering differed because ImmunoSEQ produced junction-only sequences that carried no quality scores. This table comes from immunoSEQ multiplex PCR, and its TCRdb copy is limited to in-frame clones, with some not included. That table supplies the V and J calls and clone size; D and trimming were determined from the DNA. Altogether some 2,000,000 clones are present, 95% being singletons, with the ten largest covering 0.13%. V lost 6 bases and J lost 2, with 13 bases in between. There are 14 residues in the CDR3. From germline, CDR1 is MNHEY and CDR2 SVGAGI. The TCR comes from a man aged 18 to 29 in good health. Sequenced: naive CD4+ T cells sorted from blood. Subset indicated: CD45RA+ positively selected. This sequence joins TRBV6-5 and TRBJ1-2; D gene unclear. The CDR3 bases are TGTGCCAGCAGCCCCCGGGCGTCCAACTATGGCTACACCTTC. Its protein is CASSPRASNYGYTF.